What follows is one TCR beta chain and its context. Its antigen remains unidentified. Clones were read by immunoSEQ multiplex PCR, and TCRdb kept only the in-frame ones, dropping some. The table records roughly 49,000 clones, around four fifths of them present only once. This entry belongs to a study of T cell responses to AZD1222 COVID-19 vaccine. Study observations and caveats: Nearly half of unique spike-specific TCRs reportedly avoided B.1.351 and B.1.1.7 mutated regions. Spike was spanned by vaccine-associated CD4 TCRs, with dominance at 160-218 and 743-854.

The clonotype originates from an adult in good health. Sequences were derived from peripheral blood, sampled on day 0 of MenACWY control vaccination.

CDR3 DNA: TGTGCCAGTAGTATTCGGCCGACCAATCAGCCCCAGCATTTT. Its translation: CASSIRPTNQPQHF. This chain links TRBV19 with TRBJ1-5; D remains ambiguous. This CDR3 is 14 amino acids long. Looked up from germline, CDR1 is LNHDA and CDR2 is SQIVND (reference sequence). V was cut by 3 bases and J by 3 bases, with 9 bases left in between.